These 7 T cell receptor beta chains were all obtained from the same sample, sequenced in a study of shared clonotypes between healthy human individuals. Using immunoSEQ multiplex PCR, the repertoire was profiled, and TCRdb retains in-frame clones only, with some absent. The sample lists a few million clones, roughly 90% occurring once. Source material: naive CD4+ T cells from PBMCs. Subset here: CD45RA+ positively selected. The origin of the receptors is a man aged 18 to 35 in good health. Some clones in this sample may be carry-over from other donors' samples.

With regard to this clone: The same CDR3 also results from other DNA sequences found in this sample. The genes are TRBV20-1 and TRBJ2-3, with D perhaps TRBD2 (5 bases). Germline V gene lookup returns CDR1 DFQATT and CDR2 SNEGSKA (reference sequence). This CDR3 region has 11 residues. V was clipped by 3 bases and J by 6 bases, with 7 bases between them. The CDR3 loop reads CSARPGDTQYF. The CDR3 DNA sequence: TGCAGTGCTAGGCCGGGGGATACGCAGTATTTT.

This chain links TRBV5-4 with TRBJ1-3; 9 positions agree with TRBD1. With V trimmed by 0 bases and J by 5 bases, 6 bases remained unmatched. There are 16 residues in the CDR3. The germline CDR1 and CDR2 sequences are SGHNT and YYREEE (reference sequence). The DNA for the CDR3 is TGTGCCAGCAGCTTGGATTGGGGACAGGGAAGAAACACCATATATTTT. As protein: CASSLDWGQGRNTIYF. The variable domain in full, with the rest retrieved from reference TRBV5-4 and TRBJ1-3, is ETGVTQSPTHLIKTRGQQVTLRCSSQSGHNTVSWYQQALGQGPQFIFQYYREEENGRGNFPPRFSGLQFPNYSSELNVNALELDDSALYLCASSLDWGQGRNTIYFGEGSWLTVV.

Concerning this clone: This CDR3 is also generated by other DNA sequences in the sample. The chain has TRBV18 and TRBJ2-5; D call uncertain. CDR1 is KGHSH and CDR2 is LQKENI in the germline V gene. Trimming removed 0 bases at V and 2 bases at J, with 4 bases between. The CDR3 is made up of 13 amino acids. This CDR3 reads CASSPPGQETQYF. The CDR3 coding sequence is TGTGCCAGCTCACCACCGGGACAAGAGACCCAGTACTTC.

The CDR3 region has the DNA TGTGCCAGCAGTCCACCCCGGACGGCAACTTATAGCAATCAGCCCCAGCATTTT. It translates to CASSPPRTATYSNQPQHF. The rearrangement links TRBV28 to TRBJ1-5; D remains ambiguous. Germline loops: CDR1 MDHEN, CDR2 SYDVKM. CDR3 length: 18 residues. Trimming removed 5 bases from V and 0 bases from J, with 20 bases in between. Supplemented by reference TRBV28 and TRBJ1-5, the full variable domain reads DVKVTQSSRYLVKRTGEKVFLECVQDMDHENMFWYRQDPGLGLRLIYFSYDVKMKEKGDIPEGYSVSREKKERFSLILESASTNQTSMYLCASSPPRTATYSNQPQHFGDGTRLSIL.

The rearrangement uses TRBV29-1 and TRBJ2-5; perhaps TRBD2 as D (5 bases). This CDR3 region has 14 residues. V gave up 3 bases and J gave up 4 bases, with 15 bases separating them. Germline V gene sequence: CDR1 SQVTM, CDR2 ANQGSEA. The CDR3 nucleotides read TGCAGCGTTGACCCAAAGGAAGGGAGAGAGACCCAGTACTTC. This codes for CSVDPKEGRETQYF. The full variable domain, in which reference TRBV29-1 and TRBJ2-5 provide the parts outside the CDR3, is SAVISQKPSRDICQRGTSLTIQCQVDSQVTMMFWYRQQPGQSLTLIATANQGSEATYESGFVIDKFPISRPNLTFSTLTVSNMSPEDSSIYLCSVDPKEGRETQYFGPGTRLLVL.

This chain connects TRBV27 to TRBJ1-1; TRBD1 matches at 11 bases. Trimming removed 2 bases from V and 5 bases from J; junction bases left unmatched: 22. Germline loops: CDR1 MNHEY, CDR2 SMNVEV (reference sequence). The CDR3 consists of 21 residues. CDR3 protein: CASSLALYPGQGGGLRTEAFF. CDR3 bases: TGTGCCAGCAGTTTAGCGCTTTATCCGGGACAGGGGGGGGGACTTAGGACTGAAGCTTTCTTT.

This clone was seen more than once but under ten times. This chain uses TRBV2 with TRBJ1-1; D ambiguous. V dropped 3 bases and J dropped 2 bases, with 4 bases sitting between them. The CDR3 extends over 12 amino acids. Germline V lookup: CDR1 SNHLY, CDR2 FYNNEI. The CDR3 bases are TGTGCCAGCAGTGACGAAAACACTGAAGCTTTCTTT. Its translation is CASSDENTEAFF.